This is a list of T cell receptor beta chains from one sample in a study of blood T cells in healthy people across ages. TCRdb ran MiXCR on the 5' RACE reads and lists one entry per CDR3 protein. The sample contains roughly 800,000 distinct CDR3 sequences, roughly 64% of which appear only once. The sequenced sample consisted of blood. Receptor source: a man aged 25-45 years in good health. The conserved cysteine and the conserved F or W are not part of the CDR3 here. Each record gives: J gene, V gene, CDR3 protein.

j_call: TRBJ2-3; v_call: TRBV29-1; cdr3_aa: SVVLLTGLSTDTQY
j_call: -; v_call: TRBV2; cdr3_aa: ASSPFRSEQY
j_call: TRBJ2-1; v_call: TRBV28; cdr3_aa: TSSLVTSYNEQF
j_call: TRBJ1-1; v_call: TRBV5-1; cdr3_aa: AGSITGTYNTEAF
j_call: TRBJ2-7; v_call: TRBV6-5; cdr3_aa: ASSFTPITSGSSNEQY
j_call: TRBJ2-1; v_call: TRBV6-5; cdr3_aa: ASTPSLGSYNEQF
j_call: -; v_call: TRBV7-9; cdr3_aa: ASSLAGAGEETQY
j_call: TRBJ2-3; v_call: TRBV10-3; cdr3_aa: AISGAPSTDTQY
j_call: TRBJ2-1; v_call: TRBV12-3/TRBV12-4; cdr3_aa: ASSFEWGLGGQENEQF
j_call: TRBJ2-1; v_call: TRBV7-2; cdr3_aa: ASSFRRGNEQF
j_call: TRBJ2-7; v_call: TRBV9; cdr3_aa: ASSAGWTGEYEQY
j_call: TRBJ2-3; v_call: TRBV5-1; cdr3_aa: ASSPAALATDTQY
j_call: TRBJ2-1; v_call: TRBV4-3; cdr3_aa: ASSQDLADEQF
j_call: TRBJ2-7; v_call: TRBV18; cdr3_aa: ASSPLAGGEQY
j_call: TRBJ2-3; v_call: TRBV9; cdr3_aa: ASSAKLAGGPDTQY